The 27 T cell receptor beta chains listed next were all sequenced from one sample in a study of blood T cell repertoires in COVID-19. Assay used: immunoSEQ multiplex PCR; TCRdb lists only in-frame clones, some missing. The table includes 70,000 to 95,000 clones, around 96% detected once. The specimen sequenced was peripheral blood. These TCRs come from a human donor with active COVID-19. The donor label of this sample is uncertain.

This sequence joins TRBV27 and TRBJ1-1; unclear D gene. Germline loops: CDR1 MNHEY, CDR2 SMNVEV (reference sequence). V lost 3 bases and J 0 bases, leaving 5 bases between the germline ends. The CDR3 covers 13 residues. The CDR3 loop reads CASSFRMNTEAFF. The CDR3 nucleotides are TGTGCCAGCAGTTTCAGGATGAACACTGAAGCTTTCTTT.

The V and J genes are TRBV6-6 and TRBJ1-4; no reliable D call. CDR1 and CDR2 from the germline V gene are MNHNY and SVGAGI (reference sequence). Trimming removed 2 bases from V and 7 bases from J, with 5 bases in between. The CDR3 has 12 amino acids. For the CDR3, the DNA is TGTGCCAGCAGTTACGAGAGTGAAAAACTGTTTTTT. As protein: CASSYESEKLFF.

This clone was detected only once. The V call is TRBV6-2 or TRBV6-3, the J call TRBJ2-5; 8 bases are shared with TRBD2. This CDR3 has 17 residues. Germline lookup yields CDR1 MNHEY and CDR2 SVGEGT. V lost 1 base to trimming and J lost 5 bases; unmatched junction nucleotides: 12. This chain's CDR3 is CASSYFPLAELAETQYF. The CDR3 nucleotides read TGTGCCAGCAGTTACTTCCCACTAGCGGAACTTGCGGAGACCCAGTACTTC.

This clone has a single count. The CDR3 bases are TGTGCCAGCAGCGTAGAACAGGGTGGCAAAAACATTCAGTACTTC. It specifies CASSVEQGGKNIQYF. The chain links TRBV9 to TRBJ2-4; a weak D match, TRBD1 (6 bases). Trimming took off 0 bases at V and 3 bases at J, with 10 bases between the two ends. CDR3 length equals 15 residues. The germline V gene encodes CDR1 SGDLS and CDR2 YYNGEE.

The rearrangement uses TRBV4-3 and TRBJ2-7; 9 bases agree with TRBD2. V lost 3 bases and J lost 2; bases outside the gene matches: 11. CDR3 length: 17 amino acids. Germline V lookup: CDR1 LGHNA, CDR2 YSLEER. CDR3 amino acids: CASSQRAEASGAYEQYF. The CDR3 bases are TGCGCCAGCAGCCAGAGGGCGGAAGCTAGCGGGGCCTACGAGCAGTACTTC.

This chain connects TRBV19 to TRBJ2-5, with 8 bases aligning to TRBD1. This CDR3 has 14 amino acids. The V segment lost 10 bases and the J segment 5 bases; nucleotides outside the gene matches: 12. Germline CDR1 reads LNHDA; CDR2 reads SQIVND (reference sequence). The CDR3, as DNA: TGTGCCACTATAGACAGGGGTTTTGCGGAGACCCAGTACTTC. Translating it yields CATIDRGFAETQYF.

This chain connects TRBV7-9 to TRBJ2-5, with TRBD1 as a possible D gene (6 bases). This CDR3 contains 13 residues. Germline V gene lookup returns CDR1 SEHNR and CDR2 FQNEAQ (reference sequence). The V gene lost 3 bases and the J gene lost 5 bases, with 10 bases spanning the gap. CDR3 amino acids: CASSLDSSETQYF. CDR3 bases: TGTGCCAGCAGCTTGGACAGTTCTGAGACCCAGTACTTC.

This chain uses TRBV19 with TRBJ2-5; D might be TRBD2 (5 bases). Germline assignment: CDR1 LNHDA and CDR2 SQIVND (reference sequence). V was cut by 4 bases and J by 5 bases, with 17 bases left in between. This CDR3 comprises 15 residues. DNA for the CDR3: TGTGCCAGTAGTAGACTGGACGCGGCGGGCGAGACCCAGTACTTC. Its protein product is CASSRLDAAGETQYF.

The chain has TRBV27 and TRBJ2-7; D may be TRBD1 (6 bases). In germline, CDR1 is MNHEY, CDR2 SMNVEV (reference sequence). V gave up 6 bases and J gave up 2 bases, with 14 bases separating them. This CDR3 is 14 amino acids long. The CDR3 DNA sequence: TGTGCCAGCAGGATAGACAGGAACACCTACGAGCAGTACTTC. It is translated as CASRIDRNTYEQYF.

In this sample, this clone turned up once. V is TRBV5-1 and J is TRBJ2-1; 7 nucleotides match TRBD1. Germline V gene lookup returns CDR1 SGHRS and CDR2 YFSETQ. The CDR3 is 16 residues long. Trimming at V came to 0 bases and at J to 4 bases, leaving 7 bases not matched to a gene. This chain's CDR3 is CASSLVGTDPYNEQFF. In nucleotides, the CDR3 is TGCGCCAGCAGCTTGGTCGGGACAGATCCATACAATGAGCAGTTCTTC.

Here the CDR3 reads CASSWLGELFF. CDR3 in DNA: TGTGCCAGTAGTTGGCTCGGGGAGCTGTTTTTT. The chain is built from TRBV19 and TRBJ2-2; no firm D call. Trimming shortened V by 5 bases and J by 7 bases, and 5 bases separated the two germline ends. CDR3 length: 11 amino acids. The germline V gene encodes CDR1 LNHDA and CDR2 SQIVND (reference sequence). Filled out from reference TRBV19 and TRBJ2-2, the complete variable domain reads DGGITQSPKYLFRKEGQNVTLSCEQNLNHDAMYWYRQDPGQGLRLIYYSQIVNDFQKGDIAEGYSVSREKKESFPLTVTSAQKNPTAFYLCASSWLGELFFGEGSRLTVL.

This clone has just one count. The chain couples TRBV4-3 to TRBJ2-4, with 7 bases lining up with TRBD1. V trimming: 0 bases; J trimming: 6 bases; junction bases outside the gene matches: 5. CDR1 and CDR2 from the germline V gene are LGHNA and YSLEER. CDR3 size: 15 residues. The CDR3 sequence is CASSQDWDSLNIQYF. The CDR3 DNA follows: TGCGCCAGCAGCCAAGACTGGGACAGCCTAAACATTCAGTACTTC.

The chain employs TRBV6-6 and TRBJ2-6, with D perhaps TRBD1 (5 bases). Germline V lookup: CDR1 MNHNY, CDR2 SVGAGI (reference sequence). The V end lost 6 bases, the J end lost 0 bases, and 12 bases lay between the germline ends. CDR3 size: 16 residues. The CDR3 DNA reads TGTGCCAGCAGAGACAGCCAGATCTCTGGGGCCAACGTCCTGACTTTC. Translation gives CASRDSQISGANVLTF.

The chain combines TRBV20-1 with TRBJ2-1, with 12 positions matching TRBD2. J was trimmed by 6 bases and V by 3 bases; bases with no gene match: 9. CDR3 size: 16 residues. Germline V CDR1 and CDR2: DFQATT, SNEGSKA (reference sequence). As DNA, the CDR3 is TGCAGTGCTAGTCCGTTTGCTAGCGGGGGGGCCAATGAGCAGTTCTTC. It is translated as CSASPFASGGANEQFF.

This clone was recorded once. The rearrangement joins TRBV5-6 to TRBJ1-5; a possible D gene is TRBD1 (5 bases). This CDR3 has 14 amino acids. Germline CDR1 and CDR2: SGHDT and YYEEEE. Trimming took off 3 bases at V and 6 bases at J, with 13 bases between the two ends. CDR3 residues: CASSYQGFTQPQHF. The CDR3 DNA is TGTGCCAGCAGCTACCAGGGCTTTACTCAGCCCCAGCATTTT. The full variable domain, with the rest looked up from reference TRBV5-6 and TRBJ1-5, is DAGVTQSPTHLIKTRGQQVTLRCSPKSGHDTVSWYQQALGQGPQFIFQYYEEEERQRGNFPDRFSGHQFPNYSSELNVNALLLGDSALYLCASSYQGFTQPQHFGDGTRLSIL.

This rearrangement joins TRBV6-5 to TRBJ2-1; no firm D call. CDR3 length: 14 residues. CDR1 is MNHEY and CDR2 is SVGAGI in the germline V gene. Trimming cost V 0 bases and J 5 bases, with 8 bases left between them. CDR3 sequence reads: CASSYSETNNEQFF. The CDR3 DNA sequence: TGTGCCAGCAGTTACTCGGAGACGAACAATGAGCAGTTCTTC.

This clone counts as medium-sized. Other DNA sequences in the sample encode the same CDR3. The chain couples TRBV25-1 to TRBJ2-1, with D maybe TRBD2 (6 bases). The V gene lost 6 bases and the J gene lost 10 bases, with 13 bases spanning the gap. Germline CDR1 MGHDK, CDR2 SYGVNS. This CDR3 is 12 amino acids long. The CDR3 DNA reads TGTGCCAGCAGCCCCGGGGGAGTGGAGCAGTTCTTC. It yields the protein CASSPGGVEQFF. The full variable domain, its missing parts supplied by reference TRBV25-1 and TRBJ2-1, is EADIYQTPRYLVIGTGKKITLECSQTMGHDKMYWYQQDPGMELHLIHYSYGVNSTEKGDLSSESTVSRIRTEHFPLTLESARPSHTSQYLCASSPGGVEQFFGPGTRLTVL.

CDR3 region: CASSYERRQYF. The DNA of the CDR3 is TGTGCCAGCAGTTATGAACGGAGGCAGTACTTC. This sequence joins TRBV6-5 and TRBJ2-7; D remains unclear. Germline V lookup: CDR1 MNHEY, CDR2 SVGAGI. Trimming took 3 bases from V and 9 from J, leaving 9 bases between them. The CDR3 runs 11 residues.

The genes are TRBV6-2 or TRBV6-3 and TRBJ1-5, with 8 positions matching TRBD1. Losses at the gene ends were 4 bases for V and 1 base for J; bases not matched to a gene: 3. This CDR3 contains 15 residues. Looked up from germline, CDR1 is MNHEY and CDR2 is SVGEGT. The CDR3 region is CASSFGQGSNQPQHF. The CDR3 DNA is TGTGCCAGCAGTTTCGGACAGGGCAGCAATCAGCCCCAGCATTTT.

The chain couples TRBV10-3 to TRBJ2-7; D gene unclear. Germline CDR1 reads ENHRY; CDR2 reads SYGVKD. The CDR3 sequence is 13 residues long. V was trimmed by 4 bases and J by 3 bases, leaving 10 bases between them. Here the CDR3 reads CAISGPADYEQYF. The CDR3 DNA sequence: TGTGCCATCAGTGGGCCCGCCGACTACGAGCAGTACTTC.

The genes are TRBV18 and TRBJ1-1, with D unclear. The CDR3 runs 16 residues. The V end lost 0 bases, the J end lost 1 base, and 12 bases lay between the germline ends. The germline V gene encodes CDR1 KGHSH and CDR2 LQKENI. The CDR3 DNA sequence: TGTGCCAGCTCACCACCCAACCTCATTAGGAACACTGAAGCTTTCTTT. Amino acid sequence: CASSPPNLIRNTEAFF. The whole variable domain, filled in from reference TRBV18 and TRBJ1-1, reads NAGVMQNPRHLVRRRGQEARLRCSPMKGHSHVYWYRQLPEEGLKFMVYLQKENIIDESGMPKERFSAEFPKEGPSILRIQQVVRGDSAAYFCASSPPNLIRNTEAFFGQGTRLTVV.

CDR3 bases: TGTGCCAGCAGCCAAACCCGGGACTTCACAGATACGCAGTATTTT. The encoded protein is CASSQTRDFTDTQYF. The rearrangement uses TRBV5-4 and TRBJ2-3; tentative D call: TRBD2 (6 bases). CDR3 length: 15 amino acids. Looked up from germline, CDR1 is SGHNT and CDR2 is YYREEE (reference sequence). Trimming took off 4 bases at V and 2 bases at J, with 14 bases between the two ends.

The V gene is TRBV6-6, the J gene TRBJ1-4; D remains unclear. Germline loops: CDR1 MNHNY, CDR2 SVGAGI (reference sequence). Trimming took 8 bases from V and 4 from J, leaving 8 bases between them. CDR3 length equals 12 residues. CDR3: CASHSYNEKLFF. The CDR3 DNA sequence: TGTGCCAGCCACAGTTATAATGAAAAACTGTTTTTT.

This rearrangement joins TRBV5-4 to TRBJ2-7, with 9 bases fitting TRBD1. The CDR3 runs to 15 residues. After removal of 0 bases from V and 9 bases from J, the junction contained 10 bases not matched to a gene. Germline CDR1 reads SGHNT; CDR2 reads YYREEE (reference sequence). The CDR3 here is CASSLAPGQGSGQYF. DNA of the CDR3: TGTGCCAGCAGCTTGGCCCCGGGACAGGGAAGTGGGCAGTACTTC.

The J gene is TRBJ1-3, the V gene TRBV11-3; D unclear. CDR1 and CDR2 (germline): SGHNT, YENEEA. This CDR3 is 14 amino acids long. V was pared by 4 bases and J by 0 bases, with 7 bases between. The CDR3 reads CASSSGDSGNTIYF. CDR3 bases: TGTGCCAGCAGCTCCGGAGACTCTGGAAACACCATATATTTT.

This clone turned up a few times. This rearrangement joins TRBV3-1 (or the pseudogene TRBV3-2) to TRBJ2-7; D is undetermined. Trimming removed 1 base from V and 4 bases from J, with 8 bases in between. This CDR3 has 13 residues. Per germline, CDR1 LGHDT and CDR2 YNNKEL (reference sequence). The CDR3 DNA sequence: TGTGCCAGCAGCCAAGGAAGCCGGTACGAGCAGTACTTC. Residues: CASSQGSRYEQYF.

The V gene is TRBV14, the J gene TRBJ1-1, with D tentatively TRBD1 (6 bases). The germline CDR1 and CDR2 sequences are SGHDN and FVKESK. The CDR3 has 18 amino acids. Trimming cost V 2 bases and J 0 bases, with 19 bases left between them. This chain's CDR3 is CASSQITGTFLVNTEAFF. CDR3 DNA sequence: TGTGCCAGCAGCCAAATAACTGGGACATTCCTGGTGAACACTGAAGCTTTCTTT.